This T cell receptor (beta chain) is drawn from a study of early T cells in non-severe SARS-CoV-2 infection. Study summary: Sequencing input comprised bulk RNA from unsorted whole blood; chain pairing was not available.

Findings of the study overall: Matches to VDJdb favored anti-spike CD8 responses and missed private and CD4 specificities.

The sample holds many counts of this clonotype. Its specificity is unknown. Unique molecular identifiers were attached to individual cDNA molecules. TCRdb reanalysed the 5' RACE reads using MiXCR and keeps one entry per CDR3 protein. The sample consists of almost 65,000 distinct CDR3 sequences, 4.9% of them appearing once. CDR3 length: 15 amino acids. The germline V gene encodes CDR1 SGHTA and CDR2 FQGNSA. Trimming cost V 1 base and J 5 bases, with 12 bases left between them. The TCR was taken from an adult who was a healthcare worker with PCR-confirmed SARS-CoV-2 infection or an uninfected control (not recorded which). Source material: whole blood. The genes are TRBV7-2 and TRBJ1-5; a weak D match, TRBD1 (5 bases). The CDR3 sequence: CASSLDWGIYQPQHF. CDR3 nucleotide sequence: TGTGCCAGCAGCTTAGATTGGGGGATTTATCAGCCCCAGCATTTT. Full variable domain (outside the CDR3, taken from reference TRBV7-2 and TRBJ1-5): GAGVSQSPSNKVTEKGKDVELRCDPISGHTALYWYRQSLGQGLEFLIYFQGNSAPDKSGLPSDRFSAERTGGSVSTLTIQRTQQEDSAVYLCASSLDWGIYQPQHFGDGTRLSIL.